The 20 T cell receptor beta chains listed next were all sequenced from one sample in a study of control samples from healthy donors and cancer patients. Generated by immunoSEQ multiplex PCR, the TCRdb table keeps only in-frame clones and is missing some. Of about 70,000 clones listed, around four fifths are singletons. The specimen was PBMCs. The receptor set was obtained from a woman aged 45-65 years with lung cancer.

The chain combines TRBV7-9 with TRBJ2-3; maybe TRBD1 (5 bases). Trimming removed 7 bases from V and 1 base from J, with 18 bases in between. The CDR3 runs 16 residues. The germline CDR1 and CDR2 sequences are SEHNR and FQNEAQ (reference sequence). CDR3 sequence reads: CASKGIGARGTDTQYF. The CDR3 bases are TGTGCCAGCAAGGGGATAGGGGCGCGAGGCACAGATACGCAGTATTTT. Looking up the rest from reference TRBV7-9 and TRBJ2-3 gives the full variable domain: DTGVSQNPRHKITKRGQNVTFRCDPISEHNRLYWYRQTLGQGPEFLTYFQNEAQLEKSRLLSDRFSAERPKGSFSTLEIQRTEQGDSAMYLCASKGIGARGTDTQYFGPGTRLTVL.

This clone was observed a single time. CDR3 protein: CASGGTLMNTF. The DNA for the CDR3 is TGTGCCAGCGGGGGAACCTTAATGAACACCTTC. The chain has TRBV6-5 and TRBJ1-2; D might be TRBD1 (5 bases). The CDR3 totals 11 residues. V lost 8 bases and J 12 bases, leaving 16 bases between the germline ends. Germline CDR1 MNHEY, CDR2 SVGAGI.

Worth noting for this clone: The same CDR3 can be traced to other DNA sequences in this sample. The chain has TRBV11-3 and TRBJ2-7, with TRBD1 matching 7 bases. V gave up 5 bases and J gave up 2 bases; unmatched junction bases: 6. The V gene's germline CDR1 is SGHNT and CDR2 YENEEA. The CDR3 spans 14 residues. The DNA for the CDR3 is TGTGCCAGCAGCAGGGGGCCGGGGACCTACGAGCAGTACTTC. Translation gives CASSRGPGTYEQYF.

The chain combines TRBV19 with TRBJ2-7; D is undetermined. V shed 4 bases and J shed 3 bases, with 7 bases lying between them. The germline gives CDR1 LNHDA, CDR2 SQIVND (reference sequence). The CDR3 contains 12 residues. DNA of the CDR3: TGTGCCAGTAGTAATAAAGGCTACGAGCAGTACTTC. Protein sequence: CASSNKGYEQYF. Together with reference TRBV19 and TRBJ2-7, the CDR3 gives the full variable domain: DGGITQSPKYLFRKEGQNVTLSCEQNLNHDAMYWYRQDPGQGLRLIYYSQIVNDFQKGDIAEGYSVSREKKESFPLTVTSAQKNPTAFYLCASSNKGYEQYFGPGTRLTVT.

The chain employs TRBV18 and TRBJ1-2; the match to TRBD1 covers 11 bases. There are 17 residues in the CDR3. Germline V gene lookup returns CDR1 KGHSH and CDR2 LQKENI. V trimming: 6 bases; J trimming: 4 bases; junction bases outside the gene matches: 13. The CDR3 protein is CASSLSARTGGPYGYTF. In DNA, the CDR3 is TGTGCCAGCTCGCTCTCGGCCAGGACAGGGGGCCCCTATGGCTACACCTTC.

The chain recombines TRBV14 with TRBJ2-2; D not resolved. Germline V gene lookup returns CDR1 SGHDN and CDR2 FVKESK. Trimming took 1 base from V and 5 from J, leaving 8 bases between them. The CDR3 consists of 14 residues. The CDR3 nucleotides are TGTGCCAGCAGCCAAGTCGTGGGGACCGGGGAGCTGTTTTTT. Its translation is CASSQVVGTGELFF.

The chain carries TRBV5-1 and TRBJ1-4; no reliable D call. Germline CDR1 SGHRS, CDR2 YFSETQ. The length of the CDR3 is 14 residues. V was trimmed by 0 bases and J by 4 bases, leaving 7 bases between them. CDR3 nucleotide sequence: TGCGCCAGCAGCTTGGAAGGTGGTAATGAAAAACTGTTTTTT. Translation gives CASSLEGGNEKLFF.

The rearrangement joins TRBV4-3 to TRBJ1-2, with no clear D. Germline CDR1 and CDR2: LGHNA and YSLEER. The CDR3 has 16 amino acids. V was clipped by 1 base and J by 0 bases, with 12 bases between them. CDR3 protein: CASSQGLADSNYGYTF. CDR3 in DNA: TGCGCCAGCAGCCAAGGATTGGCGGACTCTAACTATGGCTACACCTTC.

The chain joins TRBV19 to TRBJ1-2, with a possible D match to TRBD1 (5 bases). The CDR3 covers 13 residues. The germline gives CDR1 LNHDA, CDR2 SQIVND (reference sequence). Trimming removed 8 bases from V and 2 bases from J, with 12 bases in between. The CDR3 is CASSPQVNYGYTF. For the CDR3, the DNA is TGTGCCAGTTCGCCACAGGTGAACTATGGCTACACCTTC.

This rearrangement joins TRBV10-3 to TRBJ2-7; 9 nucleotides align to TRBD1. The V gene's germline CDR1 is ENHRY and CDR2 SYGVKD. V lost 4 bases and J lost 0; bases outside the gene matches: 10. The CDR3 length is 17 residues. In DNA, the CDR3 is TGTGCCATCAGTGGTTCCGGGACAGGGATGAGCTCCTACGAGCAGTACTTC. It specifies CAISGSGTGMSSYEQYF.

The chain's CDR3 is CASSIGVNTEAFF. Here the CDR3 DNA reads TGTGCCAGTAGTATTGGAGTTAACACTGAAGCTTTCTTT. This chain connects TRBV19 to TRBJ1-1; unclear D gene. The germline gives CDR1 LNHDA, CDR2 SQIVND (reference sequence). This CDR3 has 13 residues. V lost 3 bases to trimming and J lost 2 bases, with 7 bases between them.

The rearrangement links TRBV9 to TRBJ1-1, with TRBD1 as a possible D gene (5 bases). V was clipped by 0 bases and J by 5 bases, with 14 bases between them. This CDR3 spans 15 amino acids. Germline V lookup: CDR1 SGDLS, CDR2 YYNGEE. The CDR3 nucleotides are TGTGCCAGCAGCGTAGACCCAGGGAGTGGAACTGAAGCTTTCTTT. It codes for CASSVDPGSGTEAFF. Full variable domain (missing parts from reference TRBV9 and TRBJ1-1): DSGVTQTPKHLITATGQRVTLRCSPRSGDLSVYWYQQSLDQGLQFLIQYYNGEERAKGNILERFSAQQFPDLHSELNLSSLELGDSALYFCASSVDPGSGTEAFFGQGTRLTVV.

The gene calls are TRBV28 and TRBJ1-5; D gene unclear. From germline, CDR1 is MDHEN and CDR2 SYDVKM. CDR3 length equals 16 residues. With 3 bases removed from V and 3 bases from J, the gap between germline ends came to 15 bases. The chain's CDR3 is CASSLTAGPLNQPQHF. Here the CDR3 DNA reads TGTGCCAGCAGTTTGACGGCAGGTCCACTCAATCAGCCCCAGCATTTT. Full variable domain (rest looked up from reference TRBV28 and TRBJ1-5): DVKVTQSSRYLVKRTGEKVFLECVQDMDHENMFWYRQDPGLGLRLIYFSYDVKMKEKGDIPEGYSVSREKKERFSLILESASTNQTSMYLCASSLTAGPLNQPQHFGDGTRLSIL.

The V call is TRBV28, the J call TRBJ1-2; D is ambiguous. The CDR3 contains 14 residues. V shed 1 base and J shed 2 bases, with 8 bases lying between them. The germline gives CDR1 MDHEN, CDR2 SYDVKM. Written as DNA, the CDR3 is TGTGCCAGCAGTTTATTGGAATCAAACTATGGCTACACCTTC. Protein sequence: CASSLLESNYGYTF.

This clone was counted between two and nine times. This chain connects TRBV5-6 to TRBJ2-7, with TRBD1 as a possible D gene (6 bases). This CDR3 region has 13 residues. V was shortened by 1 base and J by 4 bases, with 9 bases between the two germline ends. Germline CDR1 and CDR2: SGHDT and YYEEEE. The CDR3 loop is CASSLQGKYEQYF. CDR3 in DNA: TGTGCCAGCAGCTTGCAGGGGAAGTACGAGCAGTACTTC.

This clone was seen a handful of times. This rearrangement joins TRBV11-3 to TRBJ1-1; TRBD1 agrees at 7 bases. This CDR3 has 15 residues. V lost 6 bases and J lost 2; bases outside the gene matches: 9. Per the germline V gene, CDR1 is SGHNT and CDR2 is YENEEA. Here the CDR3 DNA reads TGTGCCAGCAGTTCCTTCGGACAGGCCAACACTGAAGCTTTCTTT. This translates into CASSSFGQANTEAFF.

The V call is TRBV30, the J call TRBJ1-2; D may be TRBD1 (5 bases). This CDR3 spans 14 amino acids. With 0 bases removed from V and 2 bases from J, the gap between germline ends came to 10 bases. Germline V gene sequence: CDR1 GTSNPN, CDR2 SVGIG (reference sequence). The CDR3 bases are TGTGCCTGGAGTGTACGTGGGGGGAACTATGGCTACACCTTC. Translation: CAWSVRGGNYGYTF.

The chain employs TRBV5-1 and TRBJ1-1; a weak D match, TRBD1 (5 bases). The CDR3 contains 14 residues. V dropped 3 bases and J dropped 2 bases, with 11 bases sitting between them. Germline lookup yields CDR1 SGHRS and CDR2 YFSETQ. CDR3 protein: CASSSTGLNTEAFF. The CDR3 nucleotides read TGCGCCAGCAGCTCAACGGGGCTTAACACTGAAGCTTTCTTT.

This chain uses TRBV7-2 with TRBJ2-1; no clear D. The CDR3 loop spans 13 amino acids. Germline CDR1 reads SGHTA; CDR2 reads FQGNSA. V was pared by 4 bases and J by 4 bases, with 8 bases between. The CDR3 loop is CASSSSIYNEQFF. In nucleotides, the CDR3 is TGTGCCAGCAGCTCTTCAATTTACAATGAGCAGTTCTTC.

The J gene is TRBJ1-1, the V gene TRBV11-2; possible D gene TRBD1, 5 bases. The germline V and J ends were trimmed by 3 bases and 2 bases, with 19 bases remaining between them. Germline V gene data show CDR1 as SGHAT and CDR2 as FQNNGV. The CDR3 is made up of 17 amino acids. Here the CDR3 DNA reads TGTGCCAGCAGCTTTCGGGGACCGATAACGGGAAACACTGAAGCTTTCTTT. It encodes CASSFRGPITGNTEAFF.